The TCR beta chain described here comes from a study of OX40 agonist ivuxolimab in advanced cancers. This CDR3 comprises 15 residues. CDR1 is MDHEN, CDR2 SYDVKM, per germline. V lost 4 bases and J 4 bases, leaving 16 bases between the germline ends. Libraries were prepared by immunoSEQ multiplex PCR; TCRdb keeps only in-frame clonotypes and omits some of them. Among tens of thousands of clones listed, around 82% were seen once. The material sequenced was CD4+ or CD8+ T cells sorted from blood, taken in a trial of the OX40 agonist ivuxolimab. The V gene is TRBV28, the J gene TRBJ1-2; no definite D call. The clonotype originates from an adult with an advanced solid tumor such as melanoma, head and neck, liver or kidney cancer. The CDR3 loop reads CASSSVDAWGYGYTF. The CDR3 region has the DNA TGTGCCAGCAGTTCCGTAGACGCATGGGGCTATGGCTACACCTTC.